Listed below are T cell receptor beta chains from one sample, sequenced in a study of blood T cells in healthy people across ages. In TCRdb, the 5' RACE reads were re-called with MiXCR into one record per CDR3 protein. This table holds some 550,000 distinct CDR3 sequences, 45% to 55% found once. The sequenced sample was blood. Receptor source: a man older than 75 in good health. CDR3s leave out the opening cysteine and the closing phenylalanine or tryptophan. The D gene is left open where the match is weak. Size tells how often a clone was seen (once, few, many) or the class of an expanded clone, and some rows leave it out.

d_call,j_call,clone_size,v_call,cdr3_aa
.,TRBJ1-6,.,TRBV5-1,ASSLDSSYNSPLH
.,TRBJ2-7,few,TRBV2,ASSGAGPTYEQY
TRBD2,TRBJ2-7,.,TRBV27,ASQLAGDFEQY
TRBD2,TRBJ2-3,.,TRBV4-2,ASSQVTSEGDTQY
.,TRBJ1-1,.,TRBV29-1,SVADGEAF
TRBD1,TRBJ2-1,.,TRBV12-5,ASRTGDYNEQF
.,TRBJ2-3,.,TRBV12-3/TRBV12-4,ASSATDTDTQY
.,TRBJ2-1,few,TRBV3-1,ASSQERWEQF
.,TRBJ1-1,.,TRBV7-3,ASSLKAGSNTEAF
TRBD1,TRBJ2-1,.,TRBV5-1,ASRQVAGTGAYNEQF
TRBD1,TRBJ1-1,.,TRBV27,ASSRSTGTGSLNTEAF
TRBD1,TRBJ2-2,.,TRBV28,ASSLRGQGNTGELF
.,TRBJ2-2,.,TRBV7-2,ASSFTTTLITGELF
.,TRBJ1-1,.,TRBV18,ASSRRSEKAF
.,TRBJ2-1,few,TRBV5-6,ASSVVRSTEQF
TRBD1,TRBJ2-6,.,TRBV14,ASSLQGAGASVLT
.,TRBJ2-1,.,TRBV11-3,ASSLGRGSGFYNEQF
.,TRBJ2-7,.,TRBV29-1,SVLIWGNSSYEQY
TRBD1,TRBJ1-5,few,TRBV20-1,SARDSTGSGQPQH
.,TRBJ1-4,.,TRBV10-3,AISATDNWNEKLF
.,TRBJ2-6,.,TRBV20-1,SARDLQAGANVLT
TRBD2,TRBJ2-1,few,TRBV20-1,SARVYEGGALDEQF
TRBD1,TRBJ2-7,.,TRBV10-3,AISEPGQGVQY
.,TRBJ2-7,.,TRBV29-1,SARVERETAYEQY
TRBD1,TRBJ1-5,few,TRBV6-6,ASSYSPGTGDAQPQH
.,TRBJ2-1,.,TRBV7-3,ASSLTGRSHNEQF
.,TRBJ2-7,.,TRBV5-1,ASSLVFRSGPHEQY
.,TRBJ1-2,.,TRBV12-3/TRBV12-4,ASSFTGIGYT
.,TRBJ2-1,many,TRBV6-5,ASRRPGTYNEQF
.,TRBJ1-2,.,TRBV7-2,ASSLAIRRDHGYT
.,TRBJ2-6,.,TRBV20-1,SARVSPSNSGANVLT
.,TRBJ1-2,.,TRBV7-2,ASSLEVRAGISHGYT
.,TRBJ2-3,few,TRBV11-1,ASSLLTTTDTQY
.,TRBJ2-1,.,TRBV7-7,ASSLDDGVGEQF
.,TRBJ2-7,.,TRBV20-1,SAPSSQDSFSYEQY
TRBD2,TRBJ2-7,.,TRBV7-2,ASSHFGGRSSSEQY
TRBD2,TRBJ2-3,few,TRBV9,ASSRAPRTSGTSTDTQY
TRBD2,TRBJ2-1,.,TRBV10-1,ASSLSGGLENEQF
.,TRBJ2-1,few,TRBV29-1,SVAGSGAYNEQF
.,.,.,TRBV28,ASSSPTPLRETQY